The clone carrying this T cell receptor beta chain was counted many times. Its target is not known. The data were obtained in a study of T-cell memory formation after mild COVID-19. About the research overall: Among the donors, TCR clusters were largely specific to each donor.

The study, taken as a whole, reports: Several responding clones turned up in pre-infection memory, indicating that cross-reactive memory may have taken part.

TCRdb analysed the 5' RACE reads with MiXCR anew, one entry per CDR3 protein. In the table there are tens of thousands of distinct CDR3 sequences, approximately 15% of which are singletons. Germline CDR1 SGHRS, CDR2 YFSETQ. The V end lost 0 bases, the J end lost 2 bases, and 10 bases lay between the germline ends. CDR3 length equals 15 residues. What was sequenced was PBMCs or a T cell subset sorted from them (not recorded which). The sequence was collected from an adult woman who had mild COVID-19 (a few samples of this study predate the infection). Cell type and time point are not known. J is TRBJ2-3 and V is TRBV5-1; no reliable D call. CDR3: CASSLATDPTDTQYF. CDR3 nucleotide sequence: TGCGCCAGCAGCTTGGCCACTGACCCCACAGATACGCAGTATTTT.